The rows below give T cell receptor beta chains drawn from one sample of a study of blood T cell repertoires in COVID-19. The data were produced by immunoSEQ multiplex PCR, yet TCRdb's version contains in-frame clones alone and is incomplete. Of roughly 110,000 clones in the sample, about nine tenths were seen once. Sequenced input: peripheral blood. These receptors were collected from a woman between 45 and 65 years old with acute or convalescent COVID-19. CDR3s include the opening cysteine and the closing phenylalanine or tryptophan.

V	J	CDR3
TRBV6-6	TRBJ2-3	CASSFLGTDTQYF
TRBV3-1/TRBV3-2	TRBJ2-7	CASSQFGGEQYF
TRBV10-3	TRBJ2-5	CAISDEETQYF
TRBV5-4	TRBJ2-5	CASSLDREQETQYF
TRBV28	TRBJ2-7	CASSLFPSTGLEQYF
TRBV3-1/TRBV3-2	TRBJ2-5	CASSEERDDYEETQYF
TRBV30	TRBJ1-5	CAWSRGTIGNQPQHF
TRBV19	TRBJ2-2	CATKTGDGELFF
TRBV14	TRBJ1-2	CASSQGSQRGNGYTF
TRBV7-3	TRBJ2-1	CASSLLAGGYNEQFF
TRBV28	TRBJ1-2	CASSGQPYGYTF
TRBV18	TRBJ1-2	CASSPQQNNYGYTF
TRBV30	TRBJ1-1	CAWSYGTRGDTEAFF
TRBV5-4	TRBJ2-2	CASSLGLAGEKGGELFF